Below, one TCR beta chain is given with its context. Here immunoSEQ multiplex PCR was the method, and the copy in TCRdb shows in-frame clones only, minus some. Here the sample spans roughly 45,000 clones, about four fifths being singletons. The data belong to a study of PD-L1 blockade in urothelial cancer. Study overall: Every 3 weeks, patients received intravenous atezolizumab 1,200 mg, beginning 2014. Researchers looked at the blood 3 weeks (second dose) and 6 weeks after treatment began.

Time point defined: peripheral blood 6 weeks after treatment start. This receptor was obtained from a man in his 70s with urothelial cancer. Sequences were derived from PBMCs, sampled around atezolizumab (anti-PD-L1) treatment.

CDR3 nucleotide sequence: TGTGCCAGCCCTACAGGCGAGCTGGGCACTGAAGCTTTCTTT. Its translation is CASPTGELGTEAFF. The V and J genes are TRBV28 and TRBJ1-1, with a weak D call TRBD1 (5 bases). The germline V gene encodes CDR1 MDHEN and CDR2 SYDVKM. Trimming left V 8 bases short and J 4 bases short, with 17 bases between. The CDR3 extends over 14 amino acids.